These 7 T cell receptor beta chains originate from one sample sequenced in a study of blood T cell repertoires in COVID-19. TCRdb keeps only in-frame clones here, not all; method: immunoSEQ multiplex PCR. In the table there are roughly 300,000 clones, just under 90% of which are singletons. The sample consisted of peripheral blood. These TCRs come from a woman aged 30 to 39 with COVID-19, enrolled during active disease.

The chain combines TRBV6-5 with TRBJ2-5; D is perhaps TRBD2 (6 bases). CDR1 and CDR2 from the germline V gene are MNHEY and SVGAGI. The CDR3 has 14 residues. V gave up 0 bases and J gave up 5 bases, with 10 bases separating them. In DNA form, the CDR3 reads TGTGCCAGCAGTTACTCAGGAGGGCCGGAGACCCAGTACTTC. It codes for CASSYSGGPETQYF.

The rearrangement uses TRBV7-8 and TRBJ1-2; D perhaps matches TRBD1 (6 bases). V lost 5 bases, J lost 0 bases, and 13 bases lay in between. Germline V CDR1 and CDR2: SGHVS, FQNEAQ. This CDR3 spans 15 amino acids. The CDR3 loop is CASSELRTANYGYTF. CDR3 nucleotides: TGTGCCAGCAGCGAGCTCCGGACAGCTAACTATGGCTACACCTTC.

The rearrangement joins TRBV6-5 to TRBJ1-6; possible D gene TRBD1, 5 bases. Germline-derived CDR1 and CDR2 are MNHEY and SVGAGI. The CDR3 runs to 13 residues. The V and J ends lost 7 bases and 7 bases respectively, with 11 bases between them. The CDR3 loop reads CASKKGPNSPLHF. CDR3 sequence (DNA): TGTGCCAGCAAGAAGGGGCCGAATTCACCCCTCCACTTT.

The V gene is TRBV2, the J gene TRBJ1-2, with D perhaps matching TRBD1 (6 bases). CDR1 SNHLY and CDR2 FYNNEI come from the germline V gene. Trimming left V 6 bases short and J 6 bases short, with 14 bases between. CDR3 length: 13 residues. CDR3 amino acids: CASRSTRTDGYTF. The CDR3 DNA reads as TGTGCCAGCAGATCCACCCGGACAGATGGCTACACCTTC. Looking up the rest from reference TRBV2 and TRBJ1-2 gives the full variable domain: EPEVTQTPSHQVTQMGQEVILRCVPISNHLYFYWYRQILGQKVEFLVSFYNNEISEKSEIFDDQFSVERPDGSNFTLKIRSTKLEDSAMYFCASRSTRTDGYTFGSGTRLTVV.

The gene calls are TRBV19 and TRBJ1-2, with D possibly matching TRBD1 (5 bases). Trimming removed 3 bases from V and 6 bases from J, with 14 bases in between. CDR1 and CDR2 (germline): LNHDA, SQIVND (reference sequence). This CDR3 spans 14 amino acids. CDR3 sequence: CASSIWGGVNGYTF. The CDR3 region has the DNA TGTGCCAGTAGTATTTGGGGAGGGGTCAATGGCTACACCTTC.

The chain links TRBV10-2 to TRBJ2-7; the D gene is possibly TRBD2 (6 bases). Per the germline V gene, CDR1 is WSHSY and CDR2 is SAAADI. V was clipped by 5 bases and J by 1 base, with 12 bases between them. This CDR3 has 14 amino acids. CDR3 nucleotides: TGCGCCAGCAGTCCCGGGACTCAATCCTACGAGCAGTACTTC. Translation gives CASSPGTQSYEQYF.

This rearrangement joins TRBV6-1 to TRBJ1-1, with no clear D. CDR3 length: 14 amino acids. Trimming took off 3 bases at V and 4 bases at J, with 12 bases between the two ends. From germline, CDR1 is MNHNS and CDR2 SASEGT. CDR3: CASSEEPFSTEAFF. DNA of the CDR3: TGTGCCAGCAGTGAGGAGCCATTCTCCACTGAAGCTTTCTTT.